Listed below are T cell receptor beta chains from one sample, sequenced in a study of blood T cell repertoires in COVID-19. Produced via immunoSEQ multiplex PCR; TCRdb's table is partial and in-frame only. The data contain around 700,000 clones, about 90% of them singletons. Sequencing was carried out using peripheral blood. The receptors stem from a woman aged 18-35 years with acute or convalescent COVID-19. CDR3s include the opening cysteine and the closing phenylalanine or tryptophan. A D gene is named only where the DNA matches it firmly. Rows give clone size only sometimes, using once, few, many, or a class for an expanded clone.

TRBD1,TRBV29-1,TRBJ2-2,.,TGCAGCGCCGAGGTCGGGACAGCGAACACCGGGGAGCTGTTTTTT,CSAEVGTANTGELFF
.,TRBV5-6,TRBJ2-2,once,TGTGCCAGCAGCTTGGGTCGCGGGGAGCTGTTTTTT,CASSLGRGELFF
.,TRBV4-1,TRBJ1-2,once,TGCGCCAGCAGCCAACCCACAGGCCCCTATGGCTACACCTTC,CASSQPTGPYGYTF
.,TRBV18,TRBJ2-7,few,TGTGCCAGCTCATCTCCCTTAGCTGGCAGCCCCTACGAGCAGTACTTC,CASSSPLAGSPYEQYF
TRBD1,TRBV27,TRBJ1-6,.,TGTGCCAGCAGGCGGTCCCGGGACAGCTTTAATTCACCCCTCCACTTT,CASRRSRDSFNSPLHF
TRBD1,TRBV7-9,TRBJ1-1,.,TGTGCCAGCAGCCGACTCGGGACAGGGTTGTACACTGAAGCTTTCTTT,CASSRLGTGLYTEAFF
.,TRBV6-1,TRBJ2-7,.,TGTGCCAGCAGTGAAGCAGGGGAGGTCCACGAGCAGTACTTC,CASSEAGEVHEQYF
TRBD2,TRBV3-1/TRBV3-2,TRBJ2-1,.,TGTGCCAGCAGCCAAGACAGCGGGGGGGCCCGGGAGCAGTTCTTC,CASSQDSGGAREQFF
TRBD1,TRBV19,TRBJ1-1,.,TGTGCCAGTAGTATGGGTGGGACAGGGAAGACTGAAGCTTTCTTT,CASSMGGTGKTEAFF
.,TRBV4-3,TRBJ2-2,.,TGCGCCAGCAGCCCATACTACGGGGGCGGGGAGCTGTTTTTT,CASSPYYGGGELFF
.,TRBV13,TRBJ1-1,few,TGTGCCAGCACAACAGGGAACACTGAAGCTTTCTTT,CASTTGNTEAFF
TRBD1,TRBV18,TRBJ2-1,.,TGTGCCAGCTCACCATACGGGACACCGGGACAGGGGCTTTTCTTC,CASSPYGTPGQGLFF
TRBD1,TRBV5-1,TRBJ1-2,.,TGCGCCAGCAGCCCCCGGACAGGGTACAACTATGGCTACACCTTC,CASSPRTGYNYGYTF
.,TRBV30,TRBJ1-1,.,TGTGCCTGGAGCAGTGGGCGGGACACTGAAGCTTTCTTT,CAWSSGRDTEAFF
.,TRBV7-6,TRBJ2-2,.,TGTGCCAGCAGCTTAGTTTCGGTCGGGGAGCTGTTTTTT,CASSLVSVGELFF
TRBD2,TRBV7-2,TRBJ2-3,.,TGTGCCAGCAGCCCTGGGACTAGCGGGGGGGTGATGACAGATACGCAGTATTTT,CASSPGTSGGVMTDTQYF
TRBD1,TRBV2,TRBJ1-5,few,TGTGCCAGCACCCGGACAGGGGGTAGCAATCAGCCCCAGCATTTT,CASTRTGGSNQPQHF
.,TRBV6-5,TRBJ1-2,.,TGTGCCAGCAGCAAGACAGCGCCCTATGGCTACACCTTC,CASSKTAPYGYTF
TRBD1,TRBV24-1,TRBJ2-7,.,TGTGCCACCAGTTCGAGTGAGACAGGGTTTTTCAACGAGCAGTACTTC,CATSSSETGFFNEQYF
.,TRBV12-3/TRBV12-4,TRBJ1-3,.,TGTGCCAGCAGTTACACGTCTGGAAACACCATATATTTT,CASSYTSGNTIYF
.,TRBV10-2,TRBJ1-2,.,TGCGCCAGCAGCCCGGCCGGAGGAGGCTACACCTTC,CASSPAGGGYTF
TRBD1,TRBV6-5,TRBJ2-7,.,TGTGCCAGCAGGCCCGGGGACAGGACGACCTACGAGCAGTACTTC,CASRPGDRTTYEQYF
.,TRBV6-5,TRBJ1-1,.,TGTGCCAGCAGCCCACTTAAGGGAGGGGATGCTTTCTTT,CASSPLKGGDAFF
TRBD2,TRBV3-1/TRBV3-2,TRBJ2-2,once,TGTGCCAGCAGCCAAGAGGCTAGCGGGAACACCGGGGAGCTGTTTTTT,CASSQEASGNTGELFF
.,TRBV18,TRBJ2-7,.,TGTGCCAGCTCACCACAACGGCTCCGGGACGAGCAGTACTTC,CASSPQRLRDEQYF
TRBD1,TRBV9,TRBJ1-4,.,TGTGCCAGCAGCGTAACAGGGGGTGGTAATGAAAAACTGTTTTTT,CASSVTGGGNEKLFF
TRBD1,TRBV11-2,TRBJ2-7,.,TGTGCCAGCAGCTTATACAGGGGCGGCGAGCAGTACTTC,CASSLYRGGEQYF
.,TRBV2,TRBJ2-1,.,TGTGCCAGCAGTGGCGTGGGGGCTAGGGACAATGAGCAGTTCTTC,CASSGVGARDNEQFF
TRBD1,TRBV11-2,TRBJ1-1,once,TGTGCCAGCAGAACCGGGACAGGGGGTACTGAAGCTTTCTTT,CASRTGTGGTEAFF
.,TRBV7-2,TRBJ1-1,.,TGTGCCAGCAGCTTAGGGCCGAATTTTGAAGCTTTCTTT,CASSLGPNFEAFF
TRBD1,TRBV13,TRBJ1-6,once,TGTGCCAGCAGCGCCGGGACAGGGTACTCACCCCTCCACTTT,CASSAGTGYSPLHF
.,TRBV6-6,TRBJ1-1,.,TGTGCCAGCAGTCCCGATCGGCGGGGACCTTGGAACACTGAAGCTTTCTTT,CASSPDRRGPWNTEAFF
.,TRBV5-1,TRBJ1-1,.,TGCGCCAGCAGCTTGACCAGGTCCTCCGGGAACACTGAAGCTTTCTTT,CASSLTRSSGNTEAFF
.,TRBV2,TRBJ2-7,.,TGTGCCAGCAGTGTAGGTACGGGGGACGAGCAGTACTTC,CASSVGTGDEQYF
.,TRBV5-8,TRBJ1-3,.,TGTGCCAGCAGCCGGGGAGGGCGAGGAAACACCATATATTTT,CASSRGGRGNTIYF
.,TRBV18,TRBJ1-2,.,TGTGCCAGCTCAAACTTCCGGGACTCGGGGGACTATGGCTACACCTTC,CASSNFRDSGDYGYTF
TRBD1,TRBV6-2/TRBV6-3,TRBJ1-2,.,TGTGCCAGCAGTTACTCCTCGCTCGGGGACAGGGGACTCTATGGCTACACCTTC,CASSYSSLGDRGLYGYTF